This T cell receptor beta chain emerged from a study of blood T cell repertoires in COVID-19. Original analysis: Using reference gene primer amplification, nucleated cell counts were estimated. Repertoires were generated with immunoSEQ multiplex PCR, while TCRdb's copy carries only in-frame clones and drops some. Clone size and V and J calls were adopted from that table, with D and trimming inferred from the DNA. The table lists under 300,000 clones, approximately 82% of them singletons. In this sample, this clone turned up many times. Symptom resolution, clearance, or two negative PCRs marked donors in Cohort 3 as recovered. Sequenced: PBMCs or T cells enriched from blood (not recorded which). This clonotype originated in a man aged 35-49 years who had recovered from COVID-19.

The CDR3 region is CASSLTSGGRETQYF. The CDR3 nucleotides read TGTGCCAGCAGTCTTACCTCAGGGGGGAGAGAGACCCAGTACTTC. The V call is TRBV27, the J call TRBJ2-5; D is perhaps TRBD1 (7 bases). Between the trimmed V and J ends, which lost 5 bases and 4 bases, there was a span of 17 bases. Germline-derived CDR1 and CDR2 are MNHEY and SMNVEV (reference sequence). This CDR3 is 15 amino acids long.